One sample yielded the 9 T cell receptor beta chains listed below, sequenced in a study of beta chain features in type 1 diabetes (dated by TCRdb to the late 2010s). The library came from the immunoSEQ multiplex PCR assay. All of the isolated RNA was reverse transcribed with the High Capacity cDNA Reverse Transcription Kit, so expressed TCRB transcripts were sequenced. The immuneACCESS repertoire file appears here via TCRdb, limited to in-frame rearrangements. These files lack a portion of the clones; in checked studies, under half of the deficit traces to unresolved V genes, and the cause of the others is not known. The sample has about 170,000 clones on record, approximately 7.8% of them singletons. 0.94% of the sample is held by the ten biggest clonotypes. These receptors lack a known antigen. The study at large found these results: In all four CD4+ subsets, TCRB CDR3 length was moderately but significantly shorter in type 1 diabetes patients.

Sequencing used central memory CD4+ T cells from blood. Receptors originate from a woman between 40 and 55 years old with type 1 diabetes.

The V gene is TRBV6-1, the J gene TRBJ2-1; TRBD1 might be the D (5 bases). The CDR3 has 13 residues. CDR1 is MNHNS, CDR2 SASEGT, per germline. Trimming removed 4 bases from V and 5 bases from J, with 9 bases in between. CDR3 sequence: CASSGQGHNEQFF. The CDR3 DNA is TGTGCCAGCAGTGGCCAGGGTCACAATGAGCAGTTCTTC.

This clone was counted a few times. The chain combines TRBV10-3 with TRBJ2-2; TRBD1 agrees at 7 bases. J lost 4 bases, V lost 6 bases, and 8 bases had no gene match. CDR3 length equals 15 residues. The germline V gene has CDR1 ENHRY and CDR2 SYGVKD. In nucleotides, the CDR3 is TGTGCCATCAGGACCGACAGGGTCGGCACCGGGGAGCTGTTTTTT. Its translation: CAIRTDRVGTGELFF.

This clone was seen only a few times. The CDR3 region is CASSVDELAGVYEQYF. The CDR3 coding sequence is TGTGCCAGCAGCGTAGACGAGCTAGCGGGAGTCTACGAGCAGTACTTC. The chain employs TRBV9 and TRBJ2-7; TRBD2 matches 10 bases. There are 16 residues in the CDR3. Germline loops: CDR1 SGDLS, CDR2 YYNGEE. V was pared by 0 bases and J by 3 bases, with 6 bases of the junction left unmatched.

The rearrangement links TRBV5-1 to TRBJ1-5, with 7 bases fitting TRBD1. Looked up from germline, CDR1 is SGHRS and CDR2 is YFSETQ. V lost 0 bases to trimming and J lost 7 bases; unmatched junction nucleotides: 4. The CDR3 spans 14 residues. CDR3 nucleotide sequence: TGCGCCAGCAGCTTGGCAGCAGGGGGACAGCCCCAGCATTTT. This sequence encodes CASSLAAGGQPQHF.

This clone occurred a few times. In DNA, the CDR3 is TGTGCCAGCAGCCTAGGAATTGCGGGAGGGCTGGGAGAGCAGTTCTTC. It encodes CASSLGIAGGLGEQFF. The chain recombines TRBV11-3 with TRBJ2-1; 9 bases are shared with TRBD2. J was trimmed by 10 bases and V by 5 bases; bases with no gene match: 15. The CDR3 is made up of 16 amino acids. The germline V gene encodes CDR1 SGHNT and CDR2 YENEEA.

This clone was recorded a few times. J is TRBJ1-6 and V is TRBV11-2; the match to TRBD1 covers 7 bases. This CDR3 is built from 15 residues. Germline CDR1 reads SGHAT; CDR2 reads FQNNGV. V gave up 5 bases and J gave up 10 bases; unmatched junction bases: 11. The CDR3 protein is CASSTLTGRRSPLHF. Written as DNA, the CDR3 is TGTGCCAGCAGCACCCTGACAGGGAGGAGATCACCCCTCCACTTT.

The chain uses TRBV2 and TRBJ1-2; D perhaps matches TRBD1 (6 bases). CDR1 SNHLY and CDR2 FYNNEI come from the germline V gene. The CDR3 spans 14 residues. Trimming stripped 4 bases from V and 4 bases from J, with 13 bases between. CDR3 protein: CASSAPTGLYGYTF. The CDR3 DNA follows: TGTGCCAGCAGTGCTCCGACAGGCCTCTATGGCTACACCTTC.

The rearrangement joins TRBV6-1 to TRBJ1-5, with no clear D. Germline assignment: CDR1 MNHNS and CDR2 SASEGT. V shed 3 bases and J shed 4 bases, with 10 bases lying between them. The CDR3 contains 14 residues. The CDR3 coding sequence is TGTGCCAGCAGTGATGGCTGGCCGAATCAGCCCCAGCATTTT. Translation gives CASSDGWPNQPQHF.

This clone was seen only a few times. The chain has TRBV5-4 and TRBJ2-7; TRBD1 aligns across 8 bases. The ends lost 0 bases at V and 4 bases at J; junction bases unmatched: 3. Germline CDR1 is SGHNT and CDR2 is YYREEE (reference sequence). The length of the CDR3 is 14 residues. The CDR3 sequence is CASSLARQGYEQYF. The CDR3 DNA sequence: TGTGCCAGCAGCTTGGCCAGACAGGGGTACGAGCAGTACTTC.